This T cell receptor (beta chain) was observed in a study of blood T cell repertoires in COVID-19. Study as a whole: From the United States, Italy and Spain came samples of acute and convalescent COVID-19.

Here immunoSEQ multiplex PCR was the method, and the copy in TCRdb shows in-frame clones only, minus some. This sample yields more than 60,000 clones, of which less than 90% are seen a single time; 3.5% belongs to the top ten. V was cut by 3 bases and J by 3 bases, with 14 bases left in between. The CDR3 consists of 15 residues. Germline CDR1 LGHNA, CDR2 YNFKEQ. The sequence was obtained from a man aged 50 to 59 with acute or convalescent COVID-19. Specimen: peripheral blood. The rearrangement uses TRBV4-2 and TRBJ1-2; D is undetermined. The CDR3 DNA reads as TGTGCCAGCAGCCATCGCGGCCTCACGGACTATGGCTACACCTTC. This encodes CASSHRGLTDYGYTF.